This T cell receptor (beta chain) appears in the sequencing data of a study of radiation and T cells in renal cell carcinoma. The time point denotes: blood 2 weeks post-SBRT. Sample treatment: 15 Gy SBRT to primary tumor, nephrectomy 4 weeks later. TCRdb keeps only in-frame clones here, not all; method: immunoSEQ multiplex PCR. This table holds about 150,000 clones, 87% found once. Sequenced material: blood, taken from a patient whose treatment included radiotherapy and nephrectomy. This TCR was recovered from a woman aged 45-65 years with renal cell carcinoma.

CDR3 bases: TGTGCCAGCAGCCCCCAGGACAGTACTGAAGCTTTCTTT. This gives the protein CASSPQDSTEAFF. The rearrangement links TRBV11-3 to TRBJ1-1, with D perhaps TRBD1 (6 bases). The germline V gene has CDR1 SGHNT and CDR2 YENEEA. This CDR3 contains 13 residues. Trimming shortened V by 5 bases and J by 5 bases, and 12 bases separated the two germline ends.